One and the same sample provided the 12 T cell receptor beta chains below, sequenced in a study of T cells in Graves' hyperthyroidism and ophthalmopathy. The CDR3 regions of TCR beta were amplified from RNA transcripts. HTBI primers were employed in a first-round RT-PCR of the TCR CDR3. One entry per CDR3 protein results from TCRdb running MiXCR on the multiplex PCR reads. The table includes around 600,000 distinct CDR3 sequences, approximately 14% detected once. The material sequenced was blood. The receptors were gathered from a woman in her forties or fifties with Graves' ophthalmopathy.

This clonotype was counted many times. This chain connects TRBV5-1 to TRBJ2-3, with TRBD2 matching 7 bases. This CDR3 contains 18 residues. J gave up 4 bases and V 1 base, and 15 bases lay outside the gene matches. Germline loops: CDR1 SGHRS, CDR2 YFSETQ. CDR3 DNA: TGCGCCAGCAGCTTGCCCCAGACTAGCTGGTGGAGCGCAGATACGCAGTATTTT. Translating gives CASSLPQTSWWSADTQYF.

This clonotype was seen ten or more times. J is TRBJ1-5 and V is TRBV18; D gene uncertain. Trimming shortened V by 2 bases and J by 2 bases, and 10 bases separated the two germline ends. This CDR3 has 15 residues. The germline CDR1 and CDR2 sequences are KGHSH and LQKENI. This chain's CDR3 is CASSPKDGGNQPQHF. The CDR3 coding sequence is TGTGCCAGCTCACCAAAGGACGGCGGCAATCAGCCCCAGCATTTT.

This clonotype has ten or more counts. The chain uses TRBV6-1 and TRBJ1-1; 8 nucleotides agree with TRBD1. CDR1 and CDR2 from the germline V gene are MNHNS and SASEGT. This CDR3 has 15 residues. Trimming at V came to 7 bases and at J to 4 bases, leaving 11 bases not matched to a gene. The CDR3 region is CASIALQGAGTEAFF. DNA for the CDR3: TGTGCCAGCATCGCCCTCCAGGGGGCCGGCACTGAAGCTTTCTTT.

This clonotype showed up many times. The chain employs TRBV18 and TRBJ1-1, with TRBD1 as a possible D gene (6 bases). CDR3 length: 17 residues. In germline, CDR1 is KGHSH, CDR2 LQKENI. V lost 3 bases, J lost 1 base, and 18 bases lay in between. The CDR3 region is CASSPLRGQTTNTEAFF. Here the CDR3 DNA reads TGTGCCAGCTCACCCCTTCGTGGACAGACAACGAACACTGAAGCTTTCTTT.

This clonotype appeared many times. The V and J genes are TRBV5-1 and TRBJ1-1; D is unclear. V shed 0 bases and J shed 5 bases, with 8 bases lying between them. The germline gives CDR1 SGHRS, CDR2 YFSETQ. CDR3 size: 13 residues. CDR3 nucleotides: TGCGCCAGCAGCTTGGCCGGCCGGACTGAAGCTTTCTTT. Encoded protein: CASSLAGRTEAFF. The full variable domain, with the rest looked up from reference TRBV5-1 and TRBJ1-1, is KAGVTQTPRYLIKTRGQQVTLSCSPISGHRSVSWYQQTPGQGLQFLFEYFSETQRNKGNFPGRFSGRQFSNSRSEMNVSTLELGDSALYLCASSLAGRTEAFFGQGTRLTVV.

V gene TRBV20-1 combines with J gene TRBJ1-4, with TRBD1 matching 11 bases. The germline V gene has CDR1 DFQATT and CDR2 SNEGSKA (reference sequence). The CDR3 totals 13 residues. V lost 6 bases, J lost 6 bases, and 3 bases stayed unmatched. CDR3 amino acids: CSAGQGGDEKLFF. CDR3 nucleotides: TGCAGTGCGGGACAGGGGGGTGATGAAAAACTGTTTTTT.

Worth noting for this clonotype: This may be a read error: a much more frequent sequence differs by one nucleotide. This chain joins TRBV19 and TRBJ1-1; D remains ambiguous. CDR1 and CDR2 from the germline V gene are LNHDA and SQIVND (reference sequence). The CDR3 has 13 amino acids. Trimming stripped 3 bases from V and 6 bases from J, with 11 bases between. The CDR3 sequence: CASSMKTNSEAFF. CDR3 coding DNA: TGTGCCAGTAGTATGAAGACTAACTCTGAAGCTTTCTTT. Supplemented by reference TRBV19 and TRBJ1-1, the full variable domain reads DGGITQSPKYLFRKEGQNVTLSCEQNLNHDAMYWYRQDPGQGLRLIYYSQIVNDFQKGDIAEGYSVSREKKESFPLTVTSAQKNPTAFYLCASSMKTNSEAFFGQGTRLTVV.

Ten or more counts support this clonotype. The CDR3 reads CASSPRLALTGELFF. The CDR3, as DNA: TGTGCCAGCAGCCCGAGGCTAGCCCTCACCGGGGAGCTGTTTTTT. This chain uses TRBV5-5 with TRBJ2-2, with D maybe TRBD2 (5 bases). CDR1 and CDR2 from the germline V gene are SGHKS and YYEKEE (reference sequence). The V end lost 4 bases, the J end lost 4 bases, and 14 bases lay between the germline ends. The CDR3 extends over 15 amino acids.

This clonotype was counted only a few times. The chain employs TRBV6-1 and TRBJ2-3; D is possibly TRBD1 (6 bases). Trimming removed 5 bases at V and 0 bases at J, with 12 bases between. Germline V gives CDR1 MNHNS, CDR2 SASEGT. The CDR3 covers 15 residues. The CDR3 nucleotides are TGTGCCAGCAGTCAGGGACAACCTAGCACAGATACGCAGTATTTT. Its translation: CASSQGQPSTDTQYF.

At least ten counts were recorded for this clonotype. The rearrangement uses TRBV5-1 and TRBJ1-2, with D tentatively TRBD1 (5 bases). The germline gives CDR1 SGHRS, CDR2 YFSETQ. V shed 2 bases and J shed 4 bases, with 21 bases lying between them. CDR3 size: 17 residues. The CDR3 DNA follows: TGCGCCAGCAGCTTCGGGGGGGGGGAGCCGGATTCCTATGGCTACACCTTC. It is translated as CASSFGGGEPDSYGYTF.

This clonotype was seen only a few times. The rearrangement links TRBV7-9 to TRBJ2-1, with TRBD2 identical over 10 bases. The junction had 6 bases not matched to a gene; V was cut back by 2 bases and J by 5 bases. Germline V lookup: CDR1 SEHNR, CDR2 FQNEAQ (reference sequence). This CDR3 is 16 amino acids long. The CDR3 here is CASSLLASGGNNEQFF. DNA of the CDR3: TGTGCCAGCAGCTTACTTGCTAGCGGGGGAAACAATGAGCAGTTCTTC.

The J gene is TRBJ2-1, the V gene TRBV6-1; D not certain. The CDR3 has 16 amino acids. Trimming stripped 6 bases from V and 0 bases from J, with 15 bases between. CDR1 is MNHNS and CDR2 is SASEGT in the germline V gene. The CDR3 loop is CASSRVPESSYNEQFF. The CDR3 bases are TGTGCCAGCAGCCGAGTACCGGAGAGCTCCTACAATGAGCAGTTCTTC.